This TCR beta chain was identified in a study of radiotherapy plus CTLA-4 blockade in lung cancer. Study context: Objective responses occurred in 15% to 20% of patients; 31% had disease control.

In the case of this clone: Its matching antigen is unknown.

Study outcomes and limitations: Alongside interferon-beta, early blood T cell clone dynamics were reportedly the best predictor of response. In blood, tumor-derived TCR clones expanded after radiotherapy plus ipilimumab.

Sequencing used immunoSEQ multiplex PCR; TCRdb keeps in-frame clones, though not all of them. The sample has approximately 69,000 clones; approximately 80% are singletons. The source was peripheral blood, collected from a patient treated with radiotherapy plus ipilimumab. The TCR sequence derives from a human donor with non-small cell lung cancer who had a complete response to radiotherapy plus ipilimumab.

CDR3 residues: CASSLGSGAETQYF. The CDR3 DNA reads as TGCGCCAGCAGCCTGGGGTCGGGGGCAGAGACCCAGTACTTC. The rearrangement links TRBV4-1 to TRBJ2-5; D assignment may be TRBD1 or TRBD2 (6 bases each). The V and J ends lost 4 bases and 4 bases respectively, with 13 bases between them. This CDR3 has 14 residues. Germline V gene sequence: CDR1 MGHRA, CDR2 YSYEKL.